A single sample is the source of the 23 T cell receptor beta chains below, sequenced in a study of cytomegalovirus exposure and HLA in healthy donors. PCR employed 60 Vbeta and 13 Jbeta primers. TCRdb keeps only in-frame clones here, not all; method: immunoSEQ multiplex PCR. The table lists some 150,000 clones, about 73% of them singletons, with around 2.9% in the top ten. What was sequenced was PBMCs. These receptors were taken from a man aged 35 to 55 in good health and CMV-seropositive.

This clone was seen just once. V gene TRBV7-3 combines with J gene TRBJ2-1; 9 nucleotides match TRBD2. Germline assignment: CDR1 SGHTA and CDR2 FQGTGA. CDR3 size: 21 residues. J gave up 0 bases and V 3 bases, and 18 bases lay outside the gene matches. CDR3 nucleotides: TGTGCCAGCAGCTTCTCCGGTAAGCGGGGGGACAGCCTGAGCTCCTACAATGAGCAGTTCTTC. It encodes CASSFSGKRGDSLSSYNEQFF.

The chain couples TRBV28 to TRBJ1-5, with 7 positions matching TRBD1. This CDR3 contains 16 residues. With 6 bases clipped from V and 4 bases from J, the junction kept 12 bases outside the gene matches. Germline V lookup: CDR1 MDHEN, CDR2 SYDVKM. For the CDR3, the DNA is TGTGCCAGCAGACCGGGACAGCAGGATCAGAATCAGCCCCAGCATTTT. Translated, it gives CASRPGQQDQNQPQHF.

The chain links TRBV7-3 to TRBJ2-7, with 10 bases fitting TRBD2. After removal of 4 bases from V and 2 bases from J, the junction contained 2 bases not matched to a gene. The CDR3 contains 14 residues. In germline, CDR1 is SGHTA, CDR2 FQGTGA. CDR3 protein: CASSSLAGPYEQYF. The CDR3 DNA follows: TGTGCCAGCAGCTCACTAGCGGGACCCTACGAGCAGTACTTC.

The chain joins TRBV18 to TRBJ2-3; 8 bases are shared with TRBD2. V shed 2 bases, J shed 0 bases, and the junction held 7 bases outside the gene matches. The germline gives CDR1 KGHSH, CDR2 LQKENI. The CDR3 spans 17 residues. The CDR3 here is CASSPFDLAGSTDTQYF. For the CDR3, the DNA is TGTGCCAGCTCACCATTCGATCTAGCGGGTAGCACAGATACGCAGTATTTT.

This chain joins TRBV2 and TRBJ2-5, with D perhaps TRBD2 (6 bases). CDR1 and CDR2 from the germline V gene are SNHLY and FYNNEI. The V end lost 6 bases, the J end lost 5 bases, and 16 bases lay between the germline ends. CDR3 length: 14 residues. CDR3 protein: CASSQRDFSETQYF. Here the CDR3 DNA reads TGTGCCAGCAGCCAGAGGGACTTTTCGGAGACCCAGTACTTC. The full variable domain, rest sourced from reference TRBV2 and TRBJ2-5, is EPEVTQTPSHQVTQMGQEVILRCVPISNHLYFYWYRQILGQKVEFLVSFYNNEISEKSEIFDDQFSVERPDGSNFTLKIRSTKLEDSAMYFCASSQRDFSETQYFGPGTRLLVL.

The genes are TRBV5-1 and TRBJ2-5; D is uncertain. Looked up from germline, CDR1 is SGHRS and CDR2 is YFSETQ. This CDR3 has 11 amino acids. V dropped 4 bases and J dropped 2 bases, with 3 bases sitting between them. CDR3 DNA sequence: TGCGCCAGCAGCCCTCAAGAGACCCAGTACTTC. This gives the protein CASSPQETQYF.

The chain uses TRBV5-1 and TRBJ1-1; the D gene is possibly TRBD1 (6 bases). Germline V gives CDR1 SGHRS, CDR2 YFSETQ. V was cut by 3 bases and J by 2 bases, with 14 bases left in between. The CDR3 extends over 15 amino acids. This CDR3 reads CASSSQGTTNTEAFF. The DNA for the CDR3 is TGCGCCAGCAGCTCCCAGGGGACTACTAACACTGAAGCTTTCTTT.

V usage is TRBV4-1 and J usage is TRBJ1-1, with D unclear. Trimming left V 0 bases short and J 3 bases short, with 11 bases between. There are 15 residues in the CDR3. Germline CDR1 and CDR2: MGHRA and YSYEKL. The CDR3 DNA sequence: TGCGCCAGCAGCCAAGAGGCTTCTGTGGACACTGAAGCTTTCTTT. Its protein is CASSQEASVDTEAFF.

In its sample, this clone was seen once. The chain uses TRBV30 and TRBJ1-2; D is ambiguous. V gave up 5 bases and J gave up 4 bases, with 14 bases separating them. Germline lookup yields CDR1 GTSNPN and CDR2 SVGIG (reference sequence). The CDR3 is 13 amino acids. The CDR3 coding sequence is TGTGCCTGGGGGCCCACCCACAGCTATGGCTACACCTTC. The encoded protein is CAWGPTHSYGYTF.

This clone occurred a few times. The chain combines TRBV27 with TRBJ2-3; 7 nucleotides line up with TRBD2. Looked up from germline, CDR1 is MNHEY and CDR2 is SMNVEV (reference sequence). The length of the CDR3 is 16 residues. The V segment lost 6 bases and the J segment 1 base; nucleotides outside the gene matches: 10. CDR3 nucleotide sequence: TGTGCCAGCAGGGTGGCTAGCGGACCTCGCACAGATACGCAGTATTTT. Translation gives CASRVASGPRTDTQYF.

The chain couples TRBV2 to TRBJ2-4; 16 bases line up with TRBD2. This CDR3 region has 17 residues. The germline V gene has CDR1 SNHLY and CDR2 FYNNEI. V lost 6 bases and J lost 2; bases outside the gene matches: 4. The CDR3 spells CASSPGLAGGSKNIQYF. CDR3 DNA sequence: TGTGCCAGCAGCCCGGGACTAGCGGGAGGGTCCAAAAACATTCAGTACTTC.

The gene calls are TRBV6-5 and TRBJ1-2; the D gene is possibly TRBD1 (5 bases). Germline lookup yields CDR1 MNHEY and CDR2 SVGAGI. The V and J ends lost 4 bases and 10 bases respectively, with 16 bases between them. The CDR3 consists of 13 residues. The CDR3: CASSSQVGGDYTF. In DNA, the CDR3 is TGTGCCAGCAGTTCCCAAGTGGGGGGGGACTACACCTTC.

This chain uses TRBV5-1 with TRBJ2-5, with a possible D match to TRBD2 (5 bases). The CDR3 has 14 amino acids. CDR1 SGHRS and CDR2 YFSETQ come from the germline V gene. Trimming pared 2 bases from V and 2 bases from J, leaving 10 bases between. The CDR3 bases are TGCGCCAGCAGCTTCCAAGCGGATCAAGAGACCCAGTACTTC. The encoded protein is CASSFQADQETQYF.

The CDR3, as DNA: TGTGCCAGCAGCCCAGAACCGGGACAGGGGTACTATGGCTACACCTTC. Translating gives CASSPEPGQGYYGYTF. J is TRBJ1-2 and V is TRBV5-4, with 10 bases aligning to TRBD1. V lost 4 bases, J lost 3 bases, and 9 bases stayed unmatched. The germline CDR1 and CDR2 sequences are SGHNT and YYREEE (reference sequence). This CDR3 comprises 16 residues. The variable domain in full, completed from reference TRBV5-4 and TRBJ1-2, reads ETGVTQSPTHLIKTRGQQVTLRCSSQSGHNTVSWYQQALGQGPQFIFQYYREEENGRGNFPPRFSGLQFPNYSSELNVNALELDDSALYLCASSPEPGQGYYGYTFGSGTRLTVV.

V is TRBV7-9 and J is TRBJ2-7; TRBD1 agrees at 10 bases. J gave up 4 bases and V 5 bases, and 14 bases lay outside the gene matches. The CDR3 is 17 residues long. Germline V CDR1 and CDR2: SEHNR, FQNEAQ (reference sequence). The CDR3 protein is CASSAETGTGVRYEQYF. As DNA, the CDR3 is TGTGCCAGCAGCGCCGAGACCGGGACAGGGGTCCGGTACGAGCAGTACTTC.

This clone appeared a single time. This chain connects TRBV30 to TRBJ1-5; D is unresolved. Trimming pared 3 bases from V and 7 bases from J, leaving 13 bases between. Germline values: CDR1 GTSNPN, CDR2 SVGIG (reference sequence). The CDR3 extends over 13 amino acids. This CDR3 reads CAWSEESGQPQHF. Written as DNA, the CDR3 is TGTGCCTGGAGCGAAGAATCCGGGCAGCCCCAGCATTTT. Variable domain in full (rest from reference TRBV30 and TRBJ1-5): SQTIHQWPATLVQPVGSPLSLECTVEGTSNPNLYWYRQAAGRGLQLLFYSVGIGQISSEVPQNLSASRPQDRQFILSSKKLLLSDSGFYLCAWSEESGQPQHFGDGTRLSIL.

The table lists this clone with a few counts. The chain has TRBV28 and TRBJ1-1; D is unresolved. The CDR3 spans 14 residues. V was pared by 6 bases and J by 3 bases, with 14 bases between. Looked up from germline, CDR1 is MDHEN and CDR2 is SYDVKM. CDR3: CASSLRAYYTEAFF. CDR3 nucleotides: TGTGCCAGCAGCTTGCGGGCCTATTACACTGAAGCTTTCTTT.

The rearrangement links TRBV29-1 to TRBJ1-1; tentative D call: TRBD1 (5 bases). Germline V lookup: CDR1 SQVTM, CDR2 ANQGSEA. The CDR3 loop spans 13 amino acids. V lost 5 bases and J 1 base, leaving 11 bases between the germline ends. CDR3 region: CSVFDSSNTEAFF. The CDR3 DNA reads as TGCAGCGTTTTCGACAGCTCGAACACTGAAGCTTTCTTT. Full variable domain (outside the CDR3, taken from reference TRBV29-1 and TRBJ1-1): SAVISQKPSRDICQRGTSLTIQCQVDSQVTMMFWYRQQPGQSLTLIATANQGSEATYESGFVIDKFPISRPNLTFSTLTVSNMSPEDSSIYLCSVFDSSNTEAFFGQGTRLTVV.

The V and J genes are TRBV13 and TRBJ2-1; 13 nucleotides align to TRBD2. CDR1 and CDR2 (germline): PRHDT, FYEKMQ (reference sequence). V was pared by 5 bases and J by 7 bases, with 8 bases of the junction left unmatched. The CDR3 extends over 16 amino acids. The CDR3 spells CASSLTRTSGSNEQFF. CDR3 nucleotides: TGTGCCAGCAGCCTTACACGGACTAGCGGGAGTAATGAGCAGTTCTTC.

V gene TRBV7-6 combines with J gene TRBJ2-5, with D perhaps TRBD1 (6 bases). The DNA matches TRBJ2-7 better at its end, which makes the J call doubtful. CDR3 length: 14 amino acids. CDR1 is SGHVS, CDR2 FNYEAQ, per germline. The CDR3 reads CASSLSGAVYEQYF. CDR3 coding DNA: TGTGCCAGCAGCTTATCAGGGGCCGTCTACGAGCAGTACTTC.

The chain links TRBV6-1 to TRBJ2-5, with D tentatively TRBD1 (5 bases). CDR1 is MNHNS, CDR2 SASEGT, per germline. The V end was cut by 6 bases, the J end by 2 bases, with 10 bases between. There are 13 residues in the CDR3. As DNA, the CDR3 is TGTGCCAGCAGCCGACAGCCTCAAGAGACCCAGTACTTC. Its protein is CASSRQPQETQYF.

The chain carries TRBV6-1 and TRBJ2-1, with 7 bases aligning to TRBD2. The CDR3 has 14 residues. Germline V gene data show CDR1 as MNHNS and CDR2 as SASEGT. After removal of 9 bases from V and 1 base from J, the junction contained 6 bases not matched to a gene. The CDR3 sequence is CASKRDRSYNEQFF. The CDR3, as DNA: TGTGCCAGTAAGCGGGATAGATCCTACAATGAGCAGTTCTTC.

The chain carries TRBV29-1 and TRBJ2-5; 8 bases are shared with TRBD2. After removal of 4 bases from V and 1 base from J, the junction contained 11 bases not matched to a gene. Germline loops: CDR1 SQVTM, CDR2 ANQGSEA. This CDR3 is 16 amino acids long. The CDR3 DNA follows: TGCAGCGTTGTACCCCGGGGGGGGACACTCCAAGAGACCCAGTACTTC. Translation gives CSVVPRGGTLQETQYF.